Listed below are T cell receptor beta chains from one sample, sequenced in a study of T cells in Graves' hyperthyroidism and ophthalmopathy. From the multiplex PCR reads, TCRdb called clonotypes with MiXCR, one entry per CDR3 protein. The data contain roughly 500,000 distinct CDR3 sequences, roughly a quarter of them singletons. Sequencing was carried out using blood. These receptors originate from a woman in her twenties or thirties with Graves' ophthalmopathy. The CDR3 runs from the conserved cysteine through the conserved F or W. The D gene is left open where the match is weak. The size entry is marked missing in some rows and otherwise reads once, few, many or a size class.

V gene,J gene,D gene,clone size,CDR3 protein,CDR3 DNA
TRBV12-3/TRBV12-4,TRBJ2-7,.,.,CASSFGASSYEQYF,TGTGCCAGCAGTTTTGGGGCAAGCTCCTACGAGCAGTACTTC
TRBV3-1,TRBJ2-7,.,.,CASSNLVAYEQYF,TGTGCCAGCAGCAACCTCGTGGCCTACGAGCAGTACTTC
TRBV5-1,TRBJ1-2,.,many,CASSFGRDYGYTF,TGCGCCAGCAGCTTCGGCAGAGATTATGGCTACACCTTC
TRBV15,TRBJ1-5,.,.,CATCVGEGNQPQHF,TGTGCCACCTGCGTGGGGGAGGGCAATCAGCCCCAGCATTTT
TRBV10-3,TRBJ1-5,.,.,CAISESRQSNQPQHF,TGTGCCATCAGTGAGTCCCGACAGAGCAATCAGCCCCAGCATTTT
TRBV2,TRBJ2-5,TRBD2,.,CASSRREIWETQYF,TGTGCCAGCAGTCGGCGGGAGATCTGGGAGACCCAGTACTTC
TRBV14,TRBJ1-1,.,many,CASSQTRTAEAFF,TGTGCCAGCAGCCAGACCCGCACGGCTGAAGCTTTCTTT
TRBV6-1,TRBJ2-7,.,many,CASSVTGTNYGQYF,TGTGCCAGCAGTGTCACAGGCACTAATTACGGGCAGTACTTC
TRBV19,TRBJ1-1,.,many,CASSMAGLSEAFF,TGTGCCAGTAGTATGGCGGGGCTGAGTGAAGCTTTCTTT
TRBV20-1,TRBJ2-7,.,.,CSARGPAKYEQYF,TGCAGTGCTAGAGGGCCAGCGAAATACGAGCAGTACTTC
TRBV20-1,TRBJ2-5,.,few,CSAREGALETQYF,TGCAGTGCTAGAGAGGGGGCCCTAGAGACCCAGTACTTC
TRBV24-1,TRBJ1-5,.,many,CATGPGGPSNQPQHF,TGTGCCACCGGTCCGGGTGGACCGAGCAATCAGCCCCAGCATTTT
TRBV12-3/TRBV12-4,TRBJ1-5,.,.,CASRLRGGNQPQHF,TGTGCCAGCAGACTGAGGGGAGGCAATCAGCCCCAGCATTTT
TRBV29-1,TRBJ2-7,TRBD1,many,CSVKFRDRHNYEQYF,TGCAGCGTAAAATTCCGGGACAGGCACAACTACGAGCAGTACTTC
TRBV3-1,TRBJ1-5,.,many,CASSQEYGRSNQPQHF,TGTGCCAGCAGCCAAGAATATGGAAGAAGCAATCAGCCCCAGCATTTT
TRBV20-1,TRBJ2-5,.,many,CSARLASETQYF,TGCAGTGCTAGGCTAGCGTCAGAGACCCAGTACTTC
TRBV6-2/TRBV6-3,TRBJ1-5,TRBD1,.,CASSPVAGQLYSNQPQHF,TGTGCCAGCAGCCCCGTCGCGGGACAGTTATATAGCAATCAGCCCCAGCATTTT
TRBV7-9,TRBJ2-7,TRBD1,many,CASSHGYDRGHEQYF,TGTGCCAGCAGCCACGGGTATGACAGGGGCCACGAGCAGTACTTC
TRBV27,TRBJ2-2,TRBD1,few,CASRGGAGTGELFF,TGTGCCAGCAGAGGGGGCGCCGGCACCGGGGAGCTGTTTTTT
TRBV6-2/TRBV6-3,TRBJ1-1,TRBD1,many,CASSLQTGLTEAFF,TGTGCCAGCAGTCTACAGACAGGGCTTACTGAAGCTTTCTTT
TRBV5-4,TRBJ1-1,.,.,CASSQDGSNTEAFF,TGTGCCAGCAGCCAGGACGGGTCGAACACTGAAGCTTTCTTT
TRBV19,TRBJ2-7,TRBD1,.,CASSTSSGTGIYEQYF,TGTGCCAGTAGTACGTCCTCCGGGACAGGGATCTACGAGCAGTACTTC
TRBV7-3,TRBJ1-1,.,many,CASSLLQGTEAFF,TGTGCCAGCAGCTTATTGCAGGGCACTGAAGCTTTCTTT
TRBV7-2,TRBJ2-7,.,many,CASSYDSYEQYF,TGTGCCAGCAGCTATGACTCCTACGAGCAGTACTTC
TRBV4-1,TRBJ1-2,TRBD1,many,CASSQAGQVFYGYTF,TGCGCCAGCAGCCAAGCGGGACAGGTGTTTTATGGCTACACCTTC
TRBV20-1,TRBJ2-5,.,.,CSPYDRAPTQYF,TGCAGTCCTTATGACCGGGCCCCGACCCAGTACTTC
TRBV12-3/TRBV12-4,TRBJ2-3,.,many,CASRTRDWGLGGTQYF,TGTGCCAGCAGAACGCGGGACTGGGGGCTTGGCGGTACGCAGTATTTT
TRBV5-1,TRBJ2-3,.,many,CASSLRVGTDTQYF,TGCGCCAGCAGCTTGCGGGTGGGCACAGATACGCAGTATTTT
TRBV6-5,TRBJ1-1,TRBD1,many,CASSAGGGYTEAFF,TGTGCCAGCAGCGCAGGGGGCGGCTACACTGAAGCTTTCTTT
TRBV7-9,TRBJ2-7,TRBD1,many,CASSRQGSAYEQYF,TGTGCCAGCAGTAGACAGGGTTCAGCCTACGAGCAGTACTTC
TRBV5-1,TRBJ1-2,TRBD1,many,CASSIDREGYGYTF,TGCGCCAGCAGCATAGACAGGGAAGGCTATGGCTACACCTTC
TRBV29-1,TRBJ2-7,.,many,CSAGGRFYEQYF,TGCAGCGCAGGGGGGAGATTCTACGAGCAGTACTTC
TRBV2,TRBJ2-2,TRBD2,many,CASSGGSGRDTGELFF,TGTGCCAGCTCGGGAGGGTCGGGGAGGGACACCGGGGAGCTGTTTTTT
TRBV5-1,TRBJ2-4,.,many,CASSLDWGSPAKNIQYF,TGCGCCAGCAGCTTGGACTGGGGGTCCCCAGCCAAAAACATTCAGTACTTC
TRBV28,TRBJ1-2,.,many,CASRNQGNYGYTF,TGTGCCAGCCGAAACCAGGGTAACTATGGCTACACCTTC
TRBV12-3/TRBV12-4,TRBJ2-3,TRBD1,.,CASSYRTGQATQYF,TGTGCCAGCAGCTACCGGACAGGGCAGGCTACGCAGTATTTT
TRBV12-3/TRBV12-4,TRBJ1-5,.,.,CASSLGWQVNQPQHF,TGTGCCAGCAGTTTAGGATGGCAGGTCAATCAGCCCCAGCATTTT
TRBV12-3/TRBV12-4,TRBJ1-1,.,many,CASSKTRTDLNTEAFF,TGTGCCAGCAGTAAAACTAGGACGGATTTGAACACTGAAGCTTTCTTT
TRBV12-3/TRBV12-4,TRBJ2-5,.,many,CASSSYGGQETQYF,TGTGCCAGCAGTTCCTATGGGGGCCAAGAGACCCAGTACTTC
TRBV15,TRBJ1-5,.,many,CATSRDRAGYSNQPQHF,TGTGCCACCAGCAGAGATCGGGCAGGGTATAGCAATCAGCCCCAGCATTTT
TRBV10-3,TRBJ1-5,.,many,CAISESTGAANNQPQHF,TGTGCCATCAGTGAGTCGACCGGGGCAGCAAACAATCAGCCCCAGCATTTT
TRBV7-8,TRBJ2-4,.,many,CASSLSGTPKNIQYF,TGTGCCAGCAGCCTATCCGGGACACCGAAAAACATTCAGTACTTC
TRBV6-5,TRBJ2-7,.,.,CASSYSTAGAYEQYF,TGTGCCAGCAGTTACTCGACCGCAGGGGCCTACGAGCAGTACTTC
TRBV6-1,TRBJ1-5,.,once,CASSEAGGPDQPQHF,TGTGCCAGCAGTGAAGCAGGGGGGCCGGATCAGCCCCAGCATTTT
TRBV4-3,TRBJ2-5,.,.,CASSQWGGDETQYF,TGCGCCAGCAGCCAGTGGGGAGGAGACGAGACCCAGTACTTC
TRBV4-1,TRBJ2-7,TRBD1,few,CASSQGRGQYEQYF,TGCGCCAGCAGCCAAGGCAGGGGACAGTACGAGCAGTACTTC
TRBV7-8,TRBJ2-2,.,.,CASSLPQWGSNTGELFF,TGTGCCAGCAGCCTCCCCCAGTGGGGGTCCAACACCGGGGAGCTGTTTTTT
TRBV4-2,TRBJ1-1,.,.,CASSQDHGVTEAFF,TGTGCCAGCAGCCAAGATCACGGGGTCACTGAAGCTTTCTTT
TRBV29-1,TRBJ1-1,.,.,CSVAGGVRTEAFF,TGCAGCGTCGCTGGGGGGGTAAGGACTGAAGCTTTCTTT
TRBV25-1,TRBJ2-7,.,many,CASSEPLGGYEQYF,TGTGCCAGCAGTGAACCCCTTGGAGGCTACGAGCAGTACTTC
TRBV19,TRBJ2-7,TRBD1,many,CASSMGQGSEQYF,TGTGCCAGTAGTATGGGACAGGGGAGCGAGCAGTACTTC